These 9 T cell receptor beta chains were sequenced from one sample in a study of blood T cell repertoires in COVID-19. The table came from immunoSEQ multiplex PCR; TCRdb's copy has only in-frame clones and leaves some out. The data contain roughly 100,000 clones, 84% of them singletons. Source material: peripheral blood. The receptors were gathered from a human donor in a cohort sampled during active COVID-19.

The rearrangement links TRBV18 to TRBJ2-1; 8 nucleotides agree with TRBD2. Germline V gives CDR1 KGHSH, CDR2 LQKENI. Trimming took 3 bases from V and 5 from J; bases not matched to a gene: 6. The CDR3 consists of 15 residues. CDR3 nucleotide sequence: TGTGCCAGCTCACCCACTAGCGGATTTGACAATGAGCAGTTCTTC. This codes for CASSPTSGFDNEQFF.

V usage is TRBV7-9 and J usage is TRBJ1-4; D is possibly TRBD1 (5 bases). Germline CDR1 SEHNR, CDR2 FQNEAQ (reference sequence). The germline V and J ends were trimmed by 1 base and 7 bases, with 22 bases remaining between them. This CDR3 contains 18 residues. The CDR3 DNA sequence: TGTGCCAGCAGCTTAGTTCAGGGTTCCACCTACGGGAGTGAAAAACTGTTTTTT. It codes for CASSLVQGSTYGSEKLFF.

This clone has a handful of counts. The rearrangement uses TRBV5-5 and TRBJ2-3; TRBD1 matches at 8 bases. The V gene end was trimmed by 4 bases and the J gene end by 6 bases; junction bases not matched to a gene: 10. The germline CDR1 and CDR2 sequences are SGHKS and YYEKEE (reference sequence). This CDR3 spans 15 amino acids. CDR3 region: CASSPQGAEWDTQYF. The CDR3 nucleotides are TGTGCCAGCAGCCCCCAGGGGGCCGAATGGGATACGCAGTATTTT.

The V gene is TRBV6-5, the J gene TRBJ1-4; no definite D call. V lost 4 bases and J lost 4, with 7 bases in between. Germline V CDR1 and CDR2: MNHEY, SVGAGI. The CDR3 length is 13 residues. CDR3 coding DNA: TGTGCCAGCAGTTCCAGTCTTAATGAAAAACTGTTTTTT. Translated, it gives CASSSSLNEKLFF.

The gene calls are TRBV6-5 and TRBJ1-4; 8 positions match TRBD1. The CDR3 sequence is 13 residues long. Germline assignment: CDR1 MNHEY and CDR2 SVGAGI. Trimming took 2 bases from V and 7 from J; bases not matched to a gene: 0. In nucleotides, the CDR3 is TGTGCCAGCAGTTACGACAGGGGTGAAAAACTGTTTTTT. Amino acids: CASSYDRGEKLFF.

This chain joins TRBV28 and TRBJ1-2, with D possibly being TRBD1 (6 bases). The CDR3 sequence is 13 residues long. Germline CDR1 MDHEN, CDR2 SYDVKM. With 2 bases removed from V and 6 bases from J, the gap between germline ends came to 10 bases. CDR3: CASSLVGADGYTF. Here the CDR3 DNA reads TGTGCCAGCAGTTTAGTGGGGGCCGATGGCTACACCTTC.

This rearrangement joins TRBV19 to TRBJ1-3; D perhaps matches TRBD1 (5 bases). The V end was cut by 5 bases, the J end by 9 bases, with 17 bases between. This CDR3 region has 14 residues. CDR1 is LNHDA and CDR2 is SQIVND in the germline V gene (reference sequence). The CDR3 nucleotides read TGTGCCAGTAGTCCTTCGGGGGTTCCTACCACCATATATTTT. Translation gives CASSPSGVPTTIYF.

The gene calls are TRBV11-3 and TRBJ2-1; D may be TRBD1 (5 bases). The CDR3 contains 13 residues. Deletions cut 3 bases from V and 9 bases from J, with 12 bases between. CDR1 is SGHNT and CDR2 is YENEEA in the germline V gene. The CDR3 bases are TGTGCCAGCAGCTTCGACAGACGGAGTGAGCAGTTCTTC. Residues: CASSFDRRSEQFF.

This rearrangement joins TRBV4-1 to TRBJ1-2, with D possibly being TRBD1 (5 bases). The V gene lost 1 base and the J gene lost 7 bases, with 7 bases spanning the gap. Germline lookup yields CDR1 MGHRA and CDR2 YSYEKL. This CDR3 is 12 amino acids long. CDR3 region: CASSQGGFGYTF. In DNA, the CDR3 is TGCGCCAGCAGCCAAGGGGGCTTTGGCTACACCTTC.